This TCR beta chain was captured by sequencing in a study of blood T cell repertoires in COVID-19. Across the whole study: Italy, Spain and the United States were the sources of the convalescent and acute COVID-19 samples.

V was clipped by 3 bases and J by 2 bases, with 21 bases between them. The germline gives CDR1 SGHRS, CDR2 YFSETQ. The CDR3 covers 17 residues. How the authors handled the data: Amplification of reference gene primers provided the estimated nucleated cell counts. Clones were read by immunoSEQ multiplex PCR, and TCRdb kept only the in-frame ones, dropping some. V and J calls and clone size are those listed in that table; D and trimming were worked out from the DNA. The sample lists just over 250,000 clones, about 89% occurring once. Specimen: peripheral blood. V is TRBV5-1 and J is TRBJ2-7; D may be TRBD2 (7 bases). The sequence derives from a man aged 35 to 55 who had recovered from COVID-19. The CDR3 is CASSSRRGAGAPYEQYF. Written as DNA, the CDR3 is TGCGCCAGCAGCTCCCGCCGGGGGGCAGGGGCCCCCTACGAGCAGTACTTC.